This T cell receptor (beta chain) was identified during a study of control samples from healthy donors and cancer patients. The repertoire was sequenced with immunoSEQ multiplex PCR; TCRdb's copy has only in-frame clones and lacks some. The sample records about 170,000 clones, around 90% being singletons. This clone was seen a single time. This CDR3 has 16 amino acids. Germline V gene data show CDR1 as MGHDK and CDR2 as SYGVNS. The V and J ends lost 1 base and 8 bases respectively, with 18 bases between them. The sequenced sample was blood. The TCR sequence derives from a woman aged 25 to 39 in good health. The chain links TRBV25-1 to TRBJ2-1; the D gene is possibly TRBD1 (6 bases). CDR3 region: CASSESQGWSNHEQFF. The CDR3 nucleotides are TGTGCCAGCAGTGAATCTCAGGGGTGGAGCAATCATGAGCAGTTCTTC.